The rows below give T cell receptor beta chains drawn from one sample of a study of blood T cell repertoires in COVID-19. Profiling relied on immunoSEQ multiplex PCR, and the TCRdb table lists in-frame clones only, not all of them. The repertoire holds 250,000 or so clones, roughly 84% seen once, with under 7% in the top ten. The sample comprised PBMCs or T cells enriched from blood (not recorded which). The receptors were sampled from a woman between 45 and 60 years old who had been exposed to COVID-19. The CDR3 runs from the conserved cysteine through the conserved F or W. Size tells how often a clone was seen (once, few, many) or the class of an expanded clone, and some rows leave it out.

clone_size j_call v_call cdr3_aa
. TRBJ2-2 TRBV18 CASSPLISRANGELFF
few TRBJ2-5 TRBV15 CATSRGEQAETQYF
few TRBJ2-3 TRBV6-2/TRBV6-3 CASSRQGGTSTDTQYF
once TRBJ2-2 TRBV5-1 CASSLEAGGHTGELFF
. TRBJ2-7 TRBV5-4 CASSLVGTGELEQYF
. TRBJ1-5 TRBV19 CASRVLNQDNQPQHF
. TRBJ1-6 TRBV10-3 CATGVRSYNSPLHF
. TRBJ1-6 TRBV28 CASSLSRGLGSPLHF
. TRBJ2-7 TRBV3-1/TRBV3-2 CASSQDPQGWSHEQYF
. TRBJ2-1 TRBV3-1/TRBV3-2 CASSQQRGAYNEQFF
. TRBJ1-5 TRBV19 CASKETGGEGQPQHF
. TRBJ2-2 TRBV14 CASSATRTGTGVTMNTGELFF
. TRBJ1-5 TRBV2 CATKEYGQGIFSNQPQHF
many TRBJ2-7 TRBV12-3/TRBV12-4 CASSFVQGDEQYF
. TRBJ1-1 TRBV12-3/TRBV12-4 CASTSFRGTEAFF
. TRBJ2-1 TRBV12-3/TRBV12-4 CASSPRTSNEQFF
. TRBJ2-1 TRBV12-3/TRBV12-4 CASSLTRDEQFF
. TRBJ1-2 TRBV7-2 CASTPIGGANYGYTF
. TRBJ1-2 TRBV5-1 CASSLDRGTLGGYTF
. TRBJ2-7 TRBV24-1 CATSDPGRGSYEQYF
. TRBJ2-3 TRBV4-2 CASSQRTGETQYF
. TRBJ1-1 TRBV10-1 CASSDNSRQGNTEAFF
. TRBJ1-6 TRBV7-9 CASSFGRGPKAPLHF
. TRBJ2-3 TRBV2 CASRTGTDTQYF
. TRBJ1-2 TRBV15 CATSRDGQGGYGYTF
once TRBJ2-3 TRBV10-3 CAISDLSRGGPTDTQYF
. TRBJ1-2 TRBV12-3/TRBV12-4 CASKRTRNYGYTF
. TRBJ1-5 TRBV12-3/TRBV12-4 CASSPDSYQPQHF
. TRBJ1-4 TRBV7-2 CASSLAYGRGIEKLFF
. TRBJ2-3 TRBV5-6 CASSPGLAGLDTQYF
. TRBJ1-5 TRBV6-5 CASILYSNQPQHF
. TRBJ1-5 TRBV27 CASRPDRGNQPQHF